Listed here are 22 T cell receptor beta chains from one sample, sequenced in a study of cytomegalovirus exposure and HLA in healthy donors. Researchers ran the PCR with 60 Vbeta and 13 Jbeta primers. Assay: immunoSEQ multiplex PCR; the TCRdb copy retains only in-frame clones and omits some. This table holds more than 95,000 clones, about 80% found once. Source material: PBMCs. These TCRs come from a woman in her 50s in good health and CMV-seropositive.

This clone was seen more than once but under ten times. In DNA form, the CDR3 reads TGTGCCAGCAGCGCTACAGGAGTCTATGGCTACACCTTC. This encodes CASSATGVYGYTF. The chain joins TRBV11-1 to TRBJ1-2; TRBD1 might be the D (5 bases). Germline V gives CDR1 SGHAT, CDR2 FQDESV (reference sequence). Between the trimmed V and J ends, which lost 5 bases and 4 bases, there was a span of 11 bases. The CDR3 runs to 13 residues.

The rearrangement joins TRBV29-1 to TRBJ2-5; TRBD2 is a possible D gene (5 bases). The CDR3 is 15 amino acids. The germline V gene has CDR1 SQVTM and CDR2 ANQGSEA. V was trimmed by 4 bases and J by 5 bases, leaving 20 bases between them. The CDR3 DNA reads as TGCAGCGTTGTTGGACTCGGTATGATTGTGGAGACCCAGTACTTC. Protein: CSVVGLGMIVETQYF.

The rearrangement uses TRBV10-3 and TRBJ1-1; 7 positions match TRBD1. Trimming took 6 bases from V and 3 from J; bases not matched to a gene: 7. The germline V gene has CDR1 ENHRY and CDR2 SYGVKD. The length of the CDR3 is 14 residues. This chain's CDR3 is CAISVQGLDTEAFF. The DNA of the CDR3 is TGTGCCATCAGCGTACAGGGGTTGGACACTGAAGCTTTCTTT.

CDR3 sequence: CASSGDRGPSQPQHF. The CDR3 nucleotides read TGTGCCAGCAGTGGGGACAGGGGGCCTAGTCAGCCCCAGCATTTT. The rearrangement links TRBV6-1 to TRBJ1-5, with 12 bases that match TRBD1. Germline V CDR1 and CDR2: MNHNS, SASEGT. The CDR3 spans 15 residues. J was trimmed by 6 bases and V by 4 bases; bases with no gene match: 4.

The chain recombines TRBV4-3 with TRBJ2-2; D might be TRBD1 (6 bases). V was cut by 3 bases and J by 4 bases, with 12 bases left in between. The CDR3 consists of 15 residues. Germline CDR1 reads LGHNA; CDR2 reads YSLEER. CDR3 bases: TGCGCCAGCAGCCACCTTAACAGGGCCACCGGGGAGCTGTTTTTT. Residues: CASSHLNRATGELFF.

The chain uses TRBV9 and TRBJ2-5; a possible D gene is TRBD1 (5 bases). Germline V gene lookup returns CDR1 SGDLS and CDR2 YYNGEE. Trimming took 0 bases from V and 7 from J, leaving 13 bases between them. The CDR3 totals 14 residues. CDR3 region: CASSVAGQGMTQYF. The CDR3 DNA is TGTGCCAGCAGCGTAGCTGGGCAGGGAATGACCCAGTACTTC.

The chain couples TRBV7-8 to TRBJ2-7; 7 nucleotides line up with TRBD1. The CDR3 spans 14 residues. Germline values: CDR1 SGHVS, CDR2 FQNEAQ. Trimming took 5 bases from V and 10 from J; bases not matched to a gene: 14. The CDR3 sequence: CASSQDRAEGRQYF. The CDR3 region has the DNA TGTGCCAGCAGCCAAGACAGGGCAGAAGGTCGTCAGTACTTC.

J is TRBJ2-7 and V is TRBV9; 8 nucleotides match TRBD1. V was pared by 4 bases and J by 7 bases, with 13 bases of the junction left unmatched. CDR1 and CDR2 (germline): SGDLS, YYNGEE. The CDR3 extends over 15 amino acids. The CDR3 DNA sequence: TGTGCCAGCAGCTCTATAGACCAGGGGGCCGGGGAGCAGTACTTC. It encodes CASSSIDQGAGEQYF.

The chain recombines TRBV6-6 with TRBJ1-1, with D maybe TRBD1 (5 bases). The germline V gene has CDR1 MNHNY and CDR2 SVGAGI (reference sequence). The CDR3 totals 13 residues. Trimming removed 6 bases at V and 1 base at J, with 9 bases between. Written as DNA, the CDR3 is TGTGCCAGCAGCGAACAGGCGAACACTGAAGCTTTCTTT. This sequence encodes CASSEQANTEAFF.

This chain joins TRBV7-3 and TRBJ2-7; TRBD2 matches 11 bases. With 6 bases clipped from V and 3 bases from J, the junction kept 7 bases outside the gene matches. This CDR3 has 15 amino acids. Per germline, CDR1 SGHTA and CDR2 FQGTGA. The CDR3, as DNA: TGTGCCAGCAGGGCGGCCGGGACTAGCGGCTACGAGCAGTACTTC. Translating gives CASRAAGTSGYEQYF.

This clone has only a few counts. This sequence joins TRBV5-1 and TRBJ1-1; tentatively, D is TRBD1 (5 bases). The CDR3 is 17 amino acids. The V gene lost 0 bases and the J gene lost 0 bases, with 15 bases spanning the gap. Looked up from germline, CDR1 is SGHRS and CDR2 is YFSETQ. CDR3 residues: CASSLAPSGYLNTEAFF. The CDR3 nucleotides are TGCGCCAGCAGCTTGGCCCCTTCAGGGTACCTGAACACTGAAGCTTTCTTT.

The rearrangement joins TRBV6-1 to TRBJ2-7; D not certain. This CDR3 region has 13 residues. V was shortened by 6 bases and J by 3 bases, with 12 bases between the two germline ends. Germline lookup yields CDR1 MNHNS and CDR2 SASEGT. CDR3 bases: TGTGCCAGCAGGAACAGTTTACGCTACGAGCAGTACTTC. Its translation: CASRNSLRYEQYF.

The V and J genes are TRBV2 and TRBJ1-1, with TRBD1 identical over 7 bases. Germline V gives CDR1 SNHLY, CDR2 FYNNEI. This CDR3 is 15 amino acids long. The ends lost 5 bases at V and 2 bases at J; junction bases unmatched: 8. CDR3 nucleotides: TGTGCCAGCAGTCAAAGGGGGCAGGGCAACACTGAAGCTTTCTTT. It specifies CASSQRGQGNTEAFF.

V usage is TRBV15 and J usage is TRBJ2-7; D unclear. V was clipped by 0 bases and J by 7 bases, with 10 bases between them. CDR3 length: 13 residues. CDR1 LNHNV and CDR2 YYDKDF come from the germline V gene (reference sequence). As DNA, the CDR3 is TGTGCCACCAGCAGAGAGCCGCTGAGGGAGCAGTACTTC. Amino acids: CATSREPLREQYF.

In this sample, this clone turned up once. CDR3 amino acids: CAISAAGYGYTF. The CDR3 bases are TGTGCCATCAGTGCTGCGGGCTATGGCTACACCTTC. V and J are TRBV10-3 and TRBJ1-2, with unresolved D. This CDR3 has 12 amino acids. Germline CDR1 ENHRY, CDR2 SYGVKD. Trimming removed 4 bases from V and 4 bases from J, with 7 bases in between.

The chain employs TRBV6-1 and TRBJ2-1; 8 nucleotides align to TRBD2. The CDR3 spans 13 residues. Germline lookup yields CDR1 MNHNS and CDR2 SASEGT. Unmatched junction bases numbered 3, after V lost 7 bases and J lost 4 bases. The CDR3 is CASITSGYNEQFF. CDR3 coding DNA: TGTGCCAGCATAACTAGCGGATACAATGAGCAGTTCTTC.

This clone has more than one count but fewer than ten. This chain links TRBV5-5 with TRBJ2-3, with 9 positions matching TRBD1. From germline, CDR1 is SGHKS and CDR2 YYEKEE (reference sequence). The CDR3 spans 17 residues. V lost 3 bases and J lost 4; bases outside the gene matches: 12. The DNA of the CDR3 is TGTGCCAGCAGCTGGAGGTGGGGACAGGGATCCCCAGATACGCAGTATTTT. This codes for CASSWRWGQGSPDTQYF.

The CDR3 loop reads CASSSLLRAQETQYF. CDR3 nucleotides: TGCGCCAGCAGCTCACTACTTCGAGCTCAAGAGACCCAGTACTTC. The V and J genes are TRBV5-1 and TRBJ2-5; D remains ambiguous. Trimming took 3 bases from V and 2 from J, leaving 14 bases between them. CDR3 length: 15 residues. Per the germline V gene, CDR1 is SGHRS and CDR2 is YFSETQ.

The chain employs TRBV6-1 and TRBJ2-5; 8 nucleotides match TRBD2. Trimming took 1 base from V and 5 from J; bases not matched to a gene: 12. The length of the CDR3 is 17 residues. Germline loops: CDR1 MNHNS, CDR2 SASEGT. As DNA, the CDR3 is TGTGCCAGCAGTGAAGGTTCCGTAAGCGGGAGCGGTGAGACCCAGTACTTC. Translated, it gives CASSEGSVSGSGETQYF.

V gene TRBV12-5 combines with J gene TRBJ1-1; weak D call: TRBD1 (6 bases). The V end lost 6 bases, the J end lost 5 bases, and 16 bases lay between the germline ends. Per the germline V gene, CDR1 is LGHNT and CDR2 is FRNRAP. The CDR3 length is 14 residues. The CDR3 region has the DNA TGTGCTAGTGGACCACAGGGAACATGGACTGAAGCTTTCTTT. Encoded protein: CASGPQGTWTEAFF. The full variable domain, rest sourced from reference TRBV12-5 and TRBJ1-1, is DARVTQTPRHKVTEMGQEVTMRCQPILGHNTVFWYRQTMMQGLELLAYFRNRAPLDDSGMPKDRFSAEMPDATLATLKIQPSEPRDSAVYFCASGPQGTWTEAFFGQGTRLTVV.

V gene TRBV30 combines with J gene TRBJ2-1, with D tentatively TRBD1 (5 bases). Germline CDR1 is GTSNPN and CDR2 is SVGIG (reference sequence). CDR3 length: 14 residues. V dropped 4 bases and J dropped 0 bases, with 10 bases sitting between them. The CDR3 nucleotides are TGTGCCTGGATCCCGCAGGGCTCCTACAATGAGCAGTTCTTC. The encoded protein is CAWIPQGSYNEQFF. The full variable domain, with the rest looked up from reference TRBV30 and TRBJ2-1, is SQTIHQWPATLVQPVGSPLSLECTVEGTSNPNLYWYRQAAGRGLQLLFYSVGIGQISSEVPQNLSASRPQDRQFILSSKKLLLSDSGFYLCAWIPQGSYNEQFFGPGTRLTVL.

This clone is a singleton in its sample. This chain connects TRBV7-9 to TRBJ2-7; D might be TRBD1 (5 bases). CDR3 length equals 13 residues. Germline V gene lookup returns CDR1 SEHNR and CDR2 FQNEAQ (reference sequence). Deletions cut 1 base from V and 5 bases from J, with 9 bases between. The CDR3 loop reads CASSLVTGHEQYF. CDR3 sequence (DNA): TGTGCCAGCAGCTTAGTTACAGGACACGAGCAGTACTTC.